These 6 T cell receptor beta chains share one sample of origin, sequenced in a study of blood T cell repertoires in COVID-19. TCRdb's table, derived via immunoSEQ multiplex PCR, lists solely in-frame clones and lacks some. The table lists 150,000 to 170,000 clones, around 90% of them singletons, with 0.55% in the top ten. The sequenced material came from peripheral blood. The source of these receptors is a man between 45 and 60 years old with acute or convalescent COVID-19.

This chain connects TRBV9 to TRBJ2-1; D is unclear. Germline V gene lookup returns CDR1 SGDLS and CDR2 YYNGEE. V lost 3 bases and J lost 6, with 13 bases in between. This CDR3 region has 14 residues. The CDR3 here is CASSADPLVNEQFF. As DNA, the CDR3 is TGTGCCAGCAGCGCCGACCCCCTAGTCAATGAGCAGTTCTTC.

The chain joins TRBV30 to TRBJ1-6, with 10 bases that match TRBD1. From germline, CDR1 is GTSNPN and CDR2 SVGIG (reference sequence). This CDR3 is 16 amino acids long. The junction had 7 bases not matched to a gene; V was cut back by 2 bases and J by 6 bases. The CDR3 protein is CAWSTTGGVINSPLHF. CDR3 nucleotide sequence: TGTGCCTGGAGTACGACAGGGGGCGTTATTAATTCACCCCTCCACTTT.

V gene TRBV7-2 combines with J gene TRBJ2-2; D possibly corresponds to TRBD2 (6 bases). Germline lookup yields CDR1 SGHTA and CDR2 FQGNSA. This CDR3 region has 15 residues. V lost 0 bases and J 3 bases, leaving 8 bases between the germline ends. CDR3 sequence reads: CASSLARRDTGELFF. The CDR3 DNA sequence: TGTGCCAGCAGCTTAGCGCGGAGGGACACCGGGGAGCTGTTTTTT.

The CDR3 region is CASSPNTGRSYNEQFF. The CDR3 DNA follows: TGTGCCAGCAGCCCTAATACAGGGCGCTCCTACAATGAGCAGTTCTTC. The chain couples TRBV7-3 to TRBJ2-1; possibly TRBD1 for D (6 bases). This CDR3 has 16 residues. Trimming took off 5 bases at V and 0 bases at J, with 14 bases between the two ends. Germline V gives CDR1 SGHTA, CDR2 FQGTGA.

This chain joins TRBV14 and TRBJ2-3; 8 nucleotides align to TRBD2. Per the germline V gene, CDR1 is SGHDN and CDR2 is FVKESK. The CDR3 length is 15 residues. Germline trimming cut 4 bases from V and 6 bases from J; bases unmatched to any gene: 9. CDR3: CASSPLRGGMDTQYF. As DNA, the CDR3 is TGTGCCAGCAGCCCTCTTCGGGGGGGCATGGATACGCAGTATTTT.

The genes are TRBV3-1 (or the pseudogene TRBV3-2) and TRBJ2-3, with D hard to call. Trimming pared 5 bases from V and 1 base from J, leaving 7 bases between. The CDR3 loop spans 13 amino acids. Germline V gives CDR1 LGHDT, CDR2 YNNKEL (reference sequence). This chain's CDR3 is CASSGHGTDTQYF. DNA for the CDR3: TGTGCCAGCAGCGGGCATGGCACAGATACGCAGTATTTT.